What follows are 4 T cell receptor beta chains derived from one specimen sequenced in a study of control samples from healthy donors and cancer patients. Method: immunoSEQ multiplex PCR; TCRdb's copy keeps in-frame clones and lacks some. The data contain some 150,000 clones, 85% to 95% of them singletons. Sequencing was carried out using PBMCs. The receptors here all came from a man aged 55-75 years with colorectal cancer.

The gene calls are TRBV20-1 and TRBJ1-2; D unresolved. The CDR3 consists of 11 residues. Looked up from germline, CDR1 is DFQATT and CDR2 is SNEGSKA (reference sequence). CDR3 coding DNA: TGCACGCCCTCAGGAAACTATGGCTACACCTTC. Its translation is CTPSGNYGYTF.

The chain employs TRBV11-2 and TRBJ1-1; 9 bases align to TRBD1. The germline gives CDR1 SGHAT, CDR2 FQNNGV. V was clipped by 5 bases and J by 3 bases; unmatched bases: 10. The CDR3 extends over 16 amino acids. CDR3 sequence: CASSTPGQGRDTEAFF. As DNA, the CDR3 is TGTGCCAGCAGCACACCGGGACAGGGTAGGGACACTGAAGCTTTCTTT.

The chain joins TRBV6-5 to TRBJ1-1; 9 bases line up with TRBD1. V gave up 0 bases and J gave up 1 base; unmatched junction bases: 0. Germline CDR1 reads MNHEY; CDR2 reads SVGAGI. The CDR3 has 15 residues. CDR3 protein: CASSYSQGANTEAFF. The DNA of the CDR3 is TGTGCCAGCAGTTACTCACAGGGGGCGAACACTGAAGCTTTCTTT.

The chain uses TRBV27 and TRBJ1-3; weak D call: TRBD1 (5 bases). The germline V gene encodes CDR1 MNHEY and CDR2 SMNVEV (reference sequence). There are 13 residues in the CDR3. V lost 5 bases and J 4 bases, leaving 9 bases between the germline ends. Here the CDR3 reads CASSPGGGNTIYF. Here the CDR3 DNA reads TGTGCCAGCAGTCCCGGGGGGGGAAACACCATATATTTT.